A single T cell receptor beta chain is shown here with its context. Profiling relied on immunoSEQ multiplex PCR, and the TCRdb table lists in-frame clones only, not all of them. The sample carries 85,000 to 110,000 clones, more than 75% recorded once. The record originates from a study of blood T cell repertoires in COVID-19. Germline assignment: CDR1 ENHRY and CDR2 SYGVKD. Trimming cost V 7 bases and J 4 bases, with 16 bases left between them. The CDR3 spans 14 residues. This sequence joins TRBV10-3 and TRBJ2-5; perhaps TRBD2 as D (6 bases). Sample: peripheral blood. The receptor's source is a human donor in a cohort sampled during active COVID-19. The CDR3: CAITSGTEGETQYF. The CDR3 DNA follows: TGTGCCATCACTTCAGGGACGGAGGGAGAGACCCAGTACTTC.